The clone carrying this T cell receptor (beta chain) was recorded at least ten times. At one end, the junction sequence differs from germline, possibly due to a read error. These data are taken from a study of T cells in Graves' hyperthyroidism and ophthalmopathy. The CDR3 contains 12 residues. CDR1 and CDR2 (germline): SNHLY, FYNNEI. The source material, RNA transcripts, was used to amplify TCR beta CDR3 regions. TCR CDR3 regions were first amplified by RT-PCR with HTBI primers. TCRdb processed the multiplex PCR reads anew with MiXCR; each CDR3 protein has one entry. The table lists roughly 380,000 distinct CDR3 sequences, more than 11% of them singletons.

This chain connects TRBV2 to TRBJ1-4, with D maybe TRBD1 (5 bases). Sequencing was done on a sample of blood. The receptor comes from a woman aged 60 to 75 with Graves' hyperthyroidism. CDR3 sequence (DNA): TGTGCCAGCAGCGAAGGGGTGGGGAAACTGTTTTTT. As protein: CASSEGVGKLFF.